These T cell receptor beta chains were read from a single sample in a study of T cells in Graves' hyperthyroidism and ophthalmopathy. Each CDR3 protein gets one entry after TCRdb re-called the multiplex PCR reads with MiXCR. The table records about 520,000 distinct CDR3 sequences, around a quarter of them present only once. Sequencing was carried out using blood. All receptors derive from a woman younger than 45 with Graves' ophthalmopathy. CDR3s include the opening cysteine and the closing phenylalanine or tryptophan. Each record gives: V gene, D gene, J gene, clone size, CDR3 DNA, CDR3 protein. A D gene is named only where the DNA matches it firmly. A clone size is listed for some rows: how often the clone was seen (once, few, many), or a class if it is expanded.

v_gene: TRBV5-1
d_gene: .
j_gene: TRBJ1-3
abundance: many
CDR3nt: TGCGCCAGCAGCTTGGTAGTCGGCTACTCTGGAAACACCATATATTTT
CDR3aa: CASSLVVGYSGNTIYF

v_gene: TRBV5-1
d_gene: TRBD1
j_gene: TRBJ2-5
abundance: .
CDR3nt: TGCGCCAGCAGCTATTTATTGGGACAGGACGACCAAGAGACCCAGTACTTC
CDR3aa: CASSYLLGQDDQETQYF

v_gene: TRBV27
d_gene: TRBD2
j_gene: TRBJ2-2
abundance: .
CDR3nt: TGTGCCAGCAGTTTGATAACTAGCGGGGGGGCTTCGAGGGCCGGGGAGCCGTTTTTT
CDR3aa: CASSLITSGGASRAGEPFF

v_gene: TRBV29-1
d_gene: .
j_gene: TRBJ2-2
abundance: many
CDR3nt: TGCAGCGTTGAAGGAACCGGGACAAGCGGGGAGCTGTTTTTT
CDR3aa: CSVEGTGTSGELFF

v_gene: TRBV6-2/TRBV6-3
d_gene: .
j_gene: TRBJ1-1
abundance: many
CDR3nt: TGTGCCAGCAGTTACCCGGCAGACGCTGAAGCTTTCTTT
CDR3aa: CASSYPADAEAFF

v_gene: TRBV7-3
d_gene: TRBD2
j_gene: TRBJ2-7
abundance: .
CDR3nt: TGTGCCAGCAGCTTAAAGTTACCCGGGACTAGCGTTTATAATCTCCACTACGAGCAGTACTTC
CDR3aa: CASSLKLPGTSVYNLHYEQYF

v_gene: TRBV19
d_gene: .
j_gene: TRBJ1-1
abundance: .
CDR3nt: TGTGCCAGCCACCGGGGGACTGAAGCTTTCTTT
CDR3aa: CASHRGTEAFF

v_gene: TRBV6-4
d_gene: .
j_gene: TRBJ1-1
abundance: many
CDR3nt: TGTGCCAGCAGCCTGAACCGGGATGACACTGAAGCTTTCTTT
CDR3aa: CASSLNRDDTEAFF

v_gene: TRBV11-2
d_gene: TRBD2
j_gene: TRBJ2-5
abundance: many
CDR3nt: TGTGCCAGCAGCTTAGATCCTCGGCGGGGGGGTAGAGAGACCCAGTACTTC
CDR3aa: CASSLDPRRGGRETQYF

v_gene: TRBV13
d_gene: .
j_gene: TRBJ1-1
abundance: many
CDR3nt: TGTGCCAGCAGCTTATTATGGGAAACTGAAGCTTTCTTT
CDR3aa: CASSLLWETEAFF

v_gene: TRBV2
d_gene: .
j_gene: TRBJ1-5
abundance: many
CDR3nt: TGTGCCAGCAGTGAAGAGTGGCAGCCCCAGCATTTT
CDR3aa: CASSEEWQPQHF

v_gene: TRBV27
d_gene: .
j_gene: TRBJ2-5
abundance: .
CDR3nt: TGTGCCAGCGGCAGGGTACAAGAGACCCAGTACTTC
CDR3aa: CASGRVQETQYF

v_gene: TRBV11-1
d_gene: .
j_gene: TRBJ1-2
abundance: few
CDR3nt: TGTGCCAGCAGCTTAGAAGAGGGCCGGGGGGCTCACTATGGCTACACCTTC
CDR3aa: CASSLEEGRGAHYGYTF

v_gene: TRBV25-1
d_gene: .
j_gene: TRBJ1-1
abundance: .
CDR3nt: TGTGCCAGCAGTGATGACTTCCCCCGGGGAACGACTTTCTTT
CDR3aa: CASSDDFPRGTTFF

v_gene: TRBV27
d_gene: .
j_gene: TRBJ1-1
abundance: .
CDR3nt: TGTGCCAGCAGTTTACAAAACAGTCCTTACACTGAAGCTTTCTTT
CDR3aa: CASSLQNSPYTEAFF

v_gene: TRBV20-1
d_gene: .
j_gene: TRBJ2-7
abundance: .
CDR3nt: TGCAGTGCCGGCTTATCCGGTTACGAGCAGTACTTC
CDR3aa: CSAGLSGYEQYF

v_gene: TRBV20-1
d_gene: .
j_gene: TRBJ1-5
abundance: many
CDR3nt: TGCAGTGCTACCCATTTAGGGCAGTATAGCAATCAGCCCCAGCATTTT
CDR3aa: CSATHLGQYSNQPQHF

v_gene: TRBV19
d_gene: .
j_gene: TRBJ1-5
abundance: many
CDR3nt: TGTGCCAGTAGTATGAGGGAGCGTAGCAATCAGCCCCAGCATTTT
CDR3aa: CASSMRERSNQPQHF

v_gene: TRBV19
d_gene: .
j_gene: TRBJ1-2
abundance: many
CDR3nt: TGTGCCAGTAGTATAGCAGGGACTAACTATGGCTACACCTTC
CDR3aa: CASSIAGTNYGYTF

v_gene: TRBV5-1
d_gene: TRBD2
j_gene: TRBJ2-2
abundance: .
CDR3nt: TGCGCCAGCAGCCCCCGGGAGGGAGGCACCGGGGAGCTGTTTTTT
CDR3aa: CASSPREGGTGELFF

v_gene: TRBV7-8
d_gene: TRBD1
j_gene: TRBJ2-7
abundance: .
CDR3nt: TGTGCCAGCAGCCCCCCTAGGGACAGGTTAGCCTACGAGCAGTACTTC
CDR3aa: CASSPPRDRLAYEQYF

v_gene: TRBV11-1
d_gene: TRBD1
j_gene: TRBJ1-2
abundance: few
CDR3nt: TGTGCCAGCAGCTTGGGGGCGACAGGGGATTTATATGGCTACACCTTC
CDR3aa: CASSLGATGDLYGYTF

v_gene: TRBV27
d_gene: .
j_gene: TRBJ1-5
abundance: many
CDR3nt: TGTGCCAGCAGTACACACCCCCAAGTCCCCCAGCATTTT
CDR3aa: CASSTHPQVPQHF

v_gene: TRBV7-6
d_gene: .
j_gene: TRBJ2-6
abundance: many
CDR3nt: TGTGCCAGCAGCCCGAGACAGGGGGCCAACGTCCTGACTTTC
CDR3aa: CASSPRQGANVLTF

v_gene: TRBV12-3/TRBV12-4
d_gene: .
j_gene: TRBJ2-5
abundance: few
CDR3nt: TGTGCCAGCAGTTTAACTAGAAAAGAGACCCAGTACTTC
CDR3aa: CASSLTRKETQYF

v_gene: TRBV10-2
d_gene: .
j_gene: TRBJ1-1
abundance: .
CDR3nt: TGCGCCAGCAGTGATACTTTCATGAACACTGAAGCTTTCTTT
CDR3aa: CASSDTFMNTEAFF

v_gene: TRBV27
d_gene: .
j_gene: TRBJ2-3
abundance: many
CDR3nt: TGTGCCAGCAGTTCCCTACCCGTTCTAGCAGATACGCAGTATTTT
CDR3aa: CASSSLPVLADTQYF

v_gene: TRBV6-4
d_gene: TRBD2
j_gene: TRBJ2-6
abundance: many
CDR3nt: TGTGCCAGCAGCAACACACTAGCGGGGGCCTCTTCTGGGGCCAACGTCCTGACTTTC
CDR3aa: CASSNTLAGASSGANVLTF